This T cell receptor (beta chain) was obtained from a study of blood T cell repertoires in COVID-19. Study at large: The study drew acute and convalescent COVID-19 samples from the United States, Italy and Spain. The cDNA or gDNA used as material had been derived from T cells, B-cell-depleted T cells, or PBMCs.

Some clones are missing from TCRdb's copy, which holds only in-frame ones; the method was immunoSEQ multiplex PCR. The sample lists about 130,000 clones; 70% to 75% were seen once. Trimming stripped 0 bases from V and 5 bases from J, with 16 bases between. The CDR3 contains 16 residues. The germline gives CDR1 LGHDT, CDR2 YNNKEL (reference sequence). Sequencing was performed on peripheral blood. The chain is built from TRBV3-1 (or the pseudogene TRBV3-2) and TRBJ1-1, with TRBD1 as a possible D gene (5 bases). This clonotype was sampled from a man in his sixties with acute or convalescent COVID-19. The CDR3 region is CASSQELGAGDTEAFF. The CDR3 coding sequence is TGTGCCAGCAGCCAAGAATTAGGGGCAGGCGATACTGAAGCTTTCTTT.